Presented here are 21 T cell receptor beta chains from one specimen sequenced in a study of T cell responses to AZD1222 COVID-19 vaccine. Profiled with immunoSEQ multiplex PCR; TCRdb holds only in-frame clones, not every one. Of approximately 150,000 clones listed, around 93% are singletons. Specimen: peripheral blood, collected on day 0 of AZD1222 vaccination. These receptors were taken from an adult in good health.

This CDR3 reads CASSPRRAGGEAFF. For the CDR3, the DNA is TGTGCCAGCAGCCCCCGCAGGGCGGGAGGTGAAGCTTTCTTT. The chain couples TRBV9 to TRBJ1-1; a possible D gene is TRBD1 (5 bases). V lost 4 bases, J lost 7 bases, and 17 bases lay in between. Germline loops: CDR1 SGDLS, CDR2 YYNGEE. CDR3 length equals 14 residues.

The CDR3 bases are TGTGCCAGCAGCCCCGTGCGCGGGTCAGCACCCGAGCGGGAGACCCAGTACTTC. Protein sequence: CASSPVRGSAPERETQYF. This chain uses TRBV3-1 (or the pseudogene TRBV3-2) with TRBJ2-5, with D perhaps matching TRBD2 (5 bases). Germline CDR1 is LGHDT and CDR2 is YNNKEL (reference sequence). The V gene lost 4 bases and the J gene lost 5 bases, with 26 bases spanning the gap. The CDR3 consists of 18 residues.

The chain combines TRBV30 with TRBJ1-1, with D hard to call. This CDR3 contains 14 residues. V shed 0 bases and J shed 1 base, with 9 bases lying between them. Germline CDR1 and CDR2: GTSNPN and SVGIG (reference sequence). The CDR3: CAWSVSYKNTEAFF. CDR3 bases: TGTGCCTGGAGTGTCTCTTACAAGAACACTGAAGCTTTCTTT.

The chain employs TRBV6-5 and TRBJ2-2, with 12 nucleotides matching TRBD2. Per the germline V gene, CDR1 is MNHEY and CDR2 is SVGAGI. The CDR3 loop spans 14 amino acids. V dropped 8 bases and J dropped 4; count of bases not matched to a gene: 2. CDR3 DNA sequence: TGTGCCAGCGGACTAGCGGGACCCACCGGGGAGCTGTTTTTT. Its translation is CASGLAGPTGELFF.

The chain carries TRBV30 and TRBJ1-5; possibly TRBD1 for D (6 bases). V was pared by 2 bases and J by 2 bases, with 7 bases between. The CDR3 totals 13 residues. The V gene's germline CDR1 is GTSNPN and CDR2 SVGIG (reference sequence). The CDR3 loop is CAWSYRGNQPQHF. DNA for the CDR3: TGTGCCTGGAGTTACAGGGGCAATCAGCCCCAGCATTTT.

The rearrangement links TRBV5-1 to TRBJ2-5, with TRBD2 identical over 14 bases. The CDR3 covers 14 residues. V lost 6 bases and J lost 4; bases outside the gene matches: 2. Germline CDR1 reads SGHRS; CDR2 reads YFSETQ. In DNA form, the CDR3 reads TGCGCCAGCACCGGGACTAGCGGGGGAGAGACCCAGTACTTC. It encodes CASTGTSGGETQYF.

The chain joins TRBV3-1 (or the pseudogene TRBV3-2) to TRBJ1-6; perhaps TRBD1 as D (6 bases). The CDR3 loop spans 14 amino acids. CDR1 and CDR2 (germline): LGHDT, YNNKEL (reference sequence). V was cut by 6 bases and J by 6 bases, with 12 bases left in between. CDR3 loop: CASSQGQVNSPLHF. CDR3 coding DNA: TGTGCCAGCAGTCAGGGACAAGTTAATTCACCCCTCCACTTT.

The chain has TRBV19 and TRBJ1-5; D may be TRBD1 (6 bases). This CDR3 comprises 20 residues. In germline, CDR1 is LNHDA, CDR2 SQIVND (reference sequence). The V end lost 2 bases, the J end lost 0 bases, and 23 bases lay between the germline ends. The CDR3 spells CASSIPRRGGLLYSNQPQHF. For the CDR3, the DNA is TGTGCCAGTAGTATACCTAGGCGGGGGGGGCTTCTCTATAGCAATCAGCCCCAGCATTTT.

The genes are TRBV30 and TRBJ2-6, with 8 nucleotides matching TRBD1. Germline CDR1 reads GTSNPN; CDR2 reads SVGIG (reference sequence). V dropped 7 bases and J dropped 0; count of bases not matched to a gene: 11. The CDR3 spans 17 residues. As DNA, the CDR3 is TGTGCCTACAGGAGGGACAGGTCCCTCTCTGGGGCCAACGTCCTGACTTTC. It yields the protein CAYRRDRSLSGANVLTF.

The chain employs TRBV10-1 and TRBJ2-7; D not certain. CDR1 and CDR2 (germline): WNHNN, SYGVQD (reference sequence). The CDR3 sequence is 14 residues long. V lost 8 bases and J 4 bases, leaving 18 bases between the germline ends. The DNA for the CDR3 is TGCGCCAGCCCCCCGTGCCCGGTGTATTACGAGCAGTACTTC. Translating it yields CASPPCPVYYEQYF.

This clone came up once. The chain uses TRBV19 and TRBJ1-5; tentative D call: TRBD1 (5 bases). The CDR3 sequence is 15 residues long. Germline V gene lookup returns CDR1 LNHDA and CDR2 SQIVND (reference sequence). Trimming pared 6 bases from V and 2 bases from J, leaving 14 bases between. The CDR3 spells CASRGVDSRNQPQHF. CDR3 bases: TGTGCCAGTAGGGGGGTAGACAGTCGCAATCAGCCCCAGCATTTT.

This clone was detected only once. This chain joins TRBV7-9 and TRBJ1-2, with a possible D match to TRBD1 (6 bases). The CDR3 contains 17 residues. Germline V gene data show CDR1 as SEHNR and CDR2 as FQNEAQ (reference sequence). V was clipped by 6 bases and J by 3 bases, with 23 bases between them. The CDR3 DNA follows: TGTGCCAGCAGACCTCAAGGGGTGGGAGGGGGAGACTATGGCTACACCTTC. Residues: CASRPQGVGGGDYGYTF.

The chain carries TRBV14 and TRBJ1-1, with 9 bases identical to TRBD1. Germline-derived CDR1 and CDR2 are SGHDN and FVKESK. CDR3 length: 17 amino acids. V shed 4 bases and J 3 bases; nucleotides not matched to a gene: 12. The CDR3 DNA sequence: TGTGCCAGCAGCCCCCAACCGGGACAGGGAGGAGACACTGAAGCTTTCTTT. Protein product: CASSPQPGQGGDTEAFF.

The chain employs TRBV7-9 and TRBJ1-1; D is ambiguous. The germline V and J ends were trimmed by 5 bases and 0 bases, with 16 bases remaining between them. CDR1 and CDR2 (germline): SEHNR, FQNEAQ (reference sequence). CDR3 length equals 16 residues. CDR3 loop: CASSPRGSHMNTEAFF. The CDR3 DNA reads TGTGCCAGCAGCCCCCGTGGCAGTCATATGAACACTGAAGCTTTCTTT.

The chain carries TRBV27 and TRBJ1-1; the match to TRBD1 covers 8 bases. In germline, CDR1 is MNHEY, CDR2 SMNVEV (reference sequence). V lost 5 bases to trimming and J lost 0 bases; unmatched junction nucleotides: 5. CDR3 length: 15 amino acids. Here the CDR3 reads CASSLQGGLNTEAFF. The CDR3 DNA reads as TGTGCCAGCAGTCTACAGGGGGGGTTGAACACTGAAGCTTTCTTT.

The rearrangement links TRBV7-3 to TRBJ1-2; D call uncertain. Trimming took off 3 bases at V and 10 bases at J, with 12 bases between the two ends. There are 12 residues in the CDR3. CDR1 is SGHTA and CDR2 is FQGTGA in the germline V gene. This CDR3 is CASSFGPSDYTF. The CDR3 bases are TGTGCCAGCAGCTTTGGCCCGTCTGACTACACCTTC. Full variable domain (outside the CDR3, taken from reference TRBV7-3 and TRBJ1-2): GAGVSQTPSNKVTEKGKYVELRCDPISGHTALYWYRQSLGQGPEFLIYFQGTGAADDSGLPNDRFFAVRPEGSVSTLKIQRTERGDSAVYLCASSFGPSDYTFGSGTRLTVV.

The chain joins TRBV28 to TRBJ1-1; D not resolved. The CDR3 covers 11 residues. The V gene's germline CDR1 is MDHEN and CDR2 SYDVKM. V lost 2 bases, J lost 3 bases, and 1 base lay in between. CDR3 amino acids: CASSLDTEAFF. As DNA, the CDR3 is TGTGCCAGCAGTTTAGACACTGAAGCTTTCTTT.

The J gene is TRBJ1-2, the V gene TRBV28; D is ambiguous. CDR1 is MDHEN, CDR2 SYDVKM, per germline. This CDR3 contains 13 residues. V was trimmed by 3 bases and J by 8 bases, leaving 13 bases between them. The CDR3 nucleotides are TGTGCCAGCAGTTTCGGACGGGTCTTGGGCTACACCTTC. It is translated as CASSFGRVLGYTF.

The chain has TRBV5-6 and TRBJ1-6; TRBD1 is a possible D gene (5 bases). Trimming removed 0 bases at V and 9 bases at J, with 10 bases between. This CDR3 comprises 14 residues. CDR1 and CDR2 from the germline V gene are SGHDT and YYEEEE. This CDR3 reads CASSLGRDVSPLHF. The CDR3, as DNA: TGTGCCAGCAGCTTGGGCAGGGATGTTTCACCCCTCCACTTT. The variable domain in full, with the rest retrieved from reference TRBV5-6 and TRBJ1-6, is DAGVTQSPTHLIKTRGQQVTLRCSPKSGHDTVSWYQQALGQGPQFIFQYYEEEERQRGNFPDRFSGHQFPNYSSELNVNALLLGDSALYLCASSLGRDVSPLHFGNGTRLTVT.

V and J are TRBV18 and TRBJ2-7, with 7 bases fitting TRBD1. Trimming took 3 bases from V and 4 from J; bases not matched to a gene: 9. The CDR3 runs 15 residues. Per the germline V gene, CDR1 is KGHSH and CDR2 is LQKENI. CDR3: CASSPETGSGYEQYF. Here the CDR3 DNA reads TGTGCCAGCTCACCCGAGACAGGGAGTGGGTACGAGCAGTACTTC.

Note on this clone: The CDR3 ends on some other residue instead of the conserved phenylalanine or tryptophan, so this is likely a read error. The DNA is omitted, as the CDR3 cannot be located on it reliably, and the CDR3 follows TCRdb's listing. The J gene is TRBJ2-2, the V gene TRBV10-1. The germline V gene has CDR1 WNHNN and CDR2 SYGVQD (reference sequence). The CDR3 length is 9 residues, termini included. CDR3 region: CASSFPLGV.